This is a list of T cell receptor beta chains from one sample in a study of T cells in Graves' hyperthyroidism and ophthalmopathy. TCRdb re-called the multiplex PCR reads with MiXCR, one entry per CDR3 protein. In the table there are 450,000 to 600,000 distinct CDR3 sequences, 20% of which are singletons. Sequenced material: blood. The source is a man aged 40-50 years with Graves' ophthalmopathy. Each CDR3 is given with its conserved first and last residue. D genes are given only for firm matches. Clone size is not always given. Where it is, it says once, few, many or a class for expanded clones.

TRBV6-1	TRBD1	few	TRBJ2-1	CASTLQGGAVNEQFF	TGTGCCAGCACCCTCCAAGGGGGCGCGGTCAATGAGCAGTTCTTC
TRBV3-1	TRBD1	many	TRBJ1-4	CASSPHTGTGGEKLFF	TGTGCCAGCAGCCCTCATACCGGGACAGGGGGTGAAAAACTGTTTTTT
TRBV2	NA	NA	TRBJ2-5	CASRLTSKETQYF	TGTGCCAGCAGGCTCACTAGCAAAGAGACCCAGTACTTC
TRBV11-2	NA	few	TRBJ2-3	CASNERRITDTQYF	TGTGCCAGCAACGAGCGGAGGATCACAGATACGCAGTATTTT
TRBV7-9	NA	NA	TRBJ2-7	CASSNLGDWGYEQYF	TGTGCCAGCAGCAACCTGGGGGACTGGGGCTACGAGCAGTACTTC
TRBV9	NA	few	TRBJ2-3	CASSVVDTTDTQYF	TGTGCCAGCAGCGTAGTGGACACCACAGATACGCAGTATTTT
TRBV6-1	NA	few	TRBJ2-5	CASTPKVLSGVQETQYF	TGTGCCAGCACCCCGAAGGTTCTGTCAGGGGTCCAAGAGACCCAGTACTTC
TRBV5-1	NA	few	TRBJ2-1	CASSLSGGADNEQFF	TGCGCCAGCAGCTTGAGTGGGGGCGCAGACAATGAGCAGTTCTTC
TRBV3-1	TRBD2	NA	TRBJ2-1	CASSQEGRLAGVYNEQFF	TGTGCCAGCAGCCAAGAGGGACGACTAGCGGGAGTCTACAATGAGCAGTTCTTC
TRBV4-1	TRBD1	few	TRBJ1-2	CASSQKSSGTAYGYTF	TGCGCCAGCAGCCAAAAATCGTCCGGGACAGCCTATGGCTACACCTTC
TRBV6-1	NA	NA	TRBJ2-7	CASKRGSEASYEQYF	TGTGCCAGCAAAAGGGGCTCAGAGGCGTCCTACGAGCAGTACTTC
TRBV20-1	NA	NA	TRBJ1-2	CSARVGSGDGYTF	TGCAGTGCTAGAGTCGGGTCAGGGGATGGCTACACCTTC
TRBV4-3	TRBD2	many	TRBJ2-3	CASSQESSGSTDTQYF	TGCGCCAGCAGCCAAGAATCTAGCGGGAGCACAGATACGCAGTATTTT
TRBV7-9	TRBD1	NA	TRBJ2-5	CASSEDRDQETQYF	TGTGCCAGCAGCGAGGACAGGGATCAAGAGACCCAGTACTTC
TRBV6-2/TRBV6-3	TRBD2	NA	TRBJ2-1	CASSDSPGTSGVYNEQFF	TGTGCCAGCAGTGACTCCCCCGGGACTAGCGGAGTTTACAATGAGCAGTTCTTC
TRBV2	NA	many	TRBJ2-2	CASSELAENTGELFF	TGTGCCAGCAGTGAACTGGCGGAGAACACCGGGGAGCTGTTTTTT
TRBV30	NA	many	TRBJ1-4	CAWRFGGQGNEKLFF	TGTGCCTGGAGATTTGGAGGGCAGGGTAATGAAAAACTGTTTTTT
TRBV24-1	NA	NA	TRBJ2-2	CATSQYTGELFF	TGTGCCACCAGCCAATACACCGGGGAGCTGTTTTTT
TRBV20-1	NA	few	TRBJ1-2	CSAIGHQPNYGYTF	TGCAGTGCCATCGGTCACCAGCCAAACTATGGCTACACCTTC
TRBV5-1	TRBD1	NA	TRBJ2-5	CASSLVGQGAQETQYF	TGCGCCAGCAGCTTGGTGGGTCAGGGGGCCCAAGAGACCCAGTACTTC
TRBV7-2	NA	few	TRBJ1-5	CASSGRFNQPQHF	TGTGCCAGCAGCGGACGGTTTAATCAGCCCCAGCATTTT
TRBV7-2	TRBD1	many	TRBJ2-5	CASSRGQGRWETQYF	TGTGCCAGCAGCCGGGGACAGGGGAGGTGGGAGACCCAGTACTTC
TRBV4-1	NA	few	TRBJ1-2	CASSQRTAYGYTF	TGCGCCAGCAGCCAAAGGACCGCCTATGGCTACACCTTC
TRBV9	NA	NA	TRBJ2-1	CASSVWLEGPLDEQFF	TGTGCCAGCAGCGTATGGCTCGAGGGGCCCCTTGATGAGCAGTTCTTC
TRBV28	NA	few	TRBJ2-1	CASSFYSYNEQFF	TGTGCCAGCAGTTTCTACAGCTACAATGAGCAGTTCTTC
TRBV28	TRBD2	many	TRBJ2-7	CASRPLSGRTLEQYF	TGTGCCAGCAGACCTCTTAGCGGGAGGACTCTTGAGCAGTACTTC
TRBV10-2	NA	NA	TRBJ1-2	CASSESSGNGYTF	TGCGCCAGCAGTGAGTCATCAGGGAATGGCTACACCTTC
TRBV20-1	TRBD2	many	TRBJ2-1	CSARDRSGSRVNEQFF	TGCAGTGCTAGAGATCGAAGCGGGAGTAGAGTAAATGAGCAGTTCTTC
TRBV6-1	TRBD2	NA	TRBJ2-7	CVSKGDYNVYEQYF	TGTGTCAGCAAAGGGGACTACAATGTCTACGAGCAGTACTTC
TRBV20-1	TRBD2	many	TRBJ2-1	CSASPGTSGINEQFF	TGCAGTGCTAGTCCCGGGACTAGCGGTATCAATGAGCAGTTCTTC
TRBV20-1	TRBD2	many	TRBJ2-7	CSARDPGGSGIKDEQYF	TGCAGTGCTAGAGACCCCGGGGGTAGCGGGATTAAGGACGAGCAGTACTTC
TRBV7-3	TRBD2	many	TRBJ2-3	CASSIAGRGADTQYF	TGTGCCAGCAGCATAGCGGGGCGGGGCGCGGATACGCAGTATTTT
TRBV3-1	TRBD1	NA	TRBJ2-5	CASSQEDRGGETQYF	TGTGCCAGCAGCCAAGAGGACAGGGGTGGAGAGACCCAGTACTTC
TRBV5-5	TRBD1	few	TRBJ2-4	CASSLEGDRQNIQYF	TGTGCCAGCAGCTTGGAGGGGGACAGGCAAAACATTCAGTACTTC
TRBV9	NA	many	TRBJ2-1	CASSVVPQGNEQFF	TGTGCCAGCAGCGTAGTCCCGCAGGGGAATGAGCAGTTCTTC
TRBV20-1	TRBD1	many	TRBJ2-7	CSARGDRDPYEQYF	TGCAGTGCTAGAGGGGACAGGGACCCCTACGAGCAGTACTTC
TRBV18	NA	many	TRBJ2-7	CASSRDGTYEQYF	TGTGCCAGCAGCCGGGACGGTACCTACGAGCAGTACTTC
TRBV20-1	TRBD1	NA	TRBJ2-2	CSAREGAEGELFF	TGCAGTGCCCGTGAGGGGGCTGAGGGGGAGCTGTTTTTT
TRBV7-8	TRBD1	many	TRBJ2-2	CASSLFGTGGWGTGELFF	TGTGCCAGCAGCTTATTCGGGACAGGGGGCTGGGGCACCGGGGAGCTGTTTTTT
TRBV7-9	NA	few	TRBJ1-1	CASNSRGAGNTEAFF	TGTGCCAGCAACTCCCGGGGGGCGGGGAACACTGAAGCTTTCTTT
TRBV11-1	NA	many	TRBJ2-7	CASSLTPGRGSRDEQYF	TGTGCCAGCAGCTTAACACCCGGCCGAGGTTCCAGGGACGAACAGTACTTC
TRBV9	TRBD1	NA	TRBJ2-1	CASSPGDRASNEQFF	TGTGCCAGCAGCCCGGGGGACAGGGCCTCGAATGAGCAGTTCTTC
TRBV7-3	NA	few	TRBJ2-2	CASSLGPSDGELFF	TGTGCCAGCAGCTTGGGTCCGTCCGACGGGGAGCTGTTTTTT